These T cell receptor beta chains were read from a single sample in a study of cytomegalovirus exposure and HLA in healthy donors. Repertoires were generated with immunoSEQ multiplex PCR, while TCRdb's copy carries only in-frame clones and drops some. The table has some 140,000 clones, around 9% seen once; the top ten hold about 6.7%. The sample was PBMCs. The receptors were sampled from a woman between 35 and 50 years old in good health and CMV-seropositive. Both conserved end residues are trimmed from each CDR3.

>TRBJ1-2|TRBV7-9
ASSRPPGGSVDGYT
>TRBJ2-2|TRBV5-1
ASSLIPSRSTGELF
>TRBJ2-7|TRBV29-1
SAFRGGIQY
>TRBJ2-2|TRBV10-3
ASHPGQGTLTGELF
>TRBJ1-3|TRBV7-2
ASSLGAGTDGNTIY
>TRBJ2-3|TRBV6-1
ASSEPGGITDTQY
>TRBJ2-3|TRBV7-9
ASSSGQGVVGTDTQY
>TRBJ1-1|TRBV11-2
ASSLGLQGAII
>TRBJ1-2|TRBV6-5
ASSYGGSEVYGYT
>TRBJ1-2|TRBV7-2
ASSLGGAGKGYT
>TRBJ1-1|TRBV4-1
ASSQGGQEFTEAF
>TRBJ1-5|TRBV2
ASSAWGGGNQPQH
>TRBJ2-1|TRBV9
ASSLSGGQSYNEQF
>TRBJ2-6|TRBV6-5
ASSPQGANVLT
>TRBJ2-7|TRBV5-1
ASSLARASYEQY
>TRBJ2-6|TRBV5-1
ASSPTTAGSGANVLT
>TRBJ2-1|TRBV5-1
ASSLDNYNEQF
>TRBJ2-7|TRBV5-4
ASSLDPGPSSYEQY
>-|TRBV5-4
ASSLPIGGRRETQY
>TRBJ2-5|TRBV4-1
ASSLDSSEETQY
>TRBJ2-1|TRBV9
ASSTSDKDEQF
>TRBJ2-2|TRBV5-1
ASSFRENTGELF
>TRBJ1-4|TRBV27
ASSPQGGNEKLF
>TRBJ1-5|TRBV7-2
ASSPSWGGGQPQH
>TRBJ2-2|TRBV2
ALATGPTGELF
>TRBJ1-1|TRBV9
ASSVTANTEAF
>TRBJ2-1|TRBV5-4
ASSFSGGVYNEQF